The 17 T cell receptor beta chains reported below all come from one sample, sequenced in a study of T cell responses to AZD1222 COVID-19 vaccine. Repertoires were generated with immunoSEQ multiplex PCR, while TCRdb's copy carries only in-frame clones and drops some. The sample contains 100,000 to 150,000 clones, more than 70% of which appear only once. The sequencing here drew on peripheral blood, taken 28 days after the second AZD1222 dose. The receptors were gathered from an adult who received the AZD1222 COVID-19 vaccine.

The chain recombines TRBV28 with TRBJ1-5; 8 bases fit TRBD1. The CDR3 is 20 amino acids. CDR1 is MDHEN and CDR2 is SYDVKM in the germline V gene. V was clipped by 5 bases and J by 0 bases; unmatched bases: 18. CDR3: CASSNLPRDRTSHSNQPQHF. CDR3 nucleotides: TGTGCCAGCAGTAACTTACCACGGGACAGGACCTCCCATAGCAATCAGCCCCAGCATTTT.

The V and J genes are TRBV4-1 and TRBJ2-1; a weak D match, TRBD2 (5 bases). Germline loops: CDR1 MGHRA, CDR2 YSYEKL. The CDR3 runs to 15 residues. V was cut by 5 bases and J by 6 bases, with 17 bases left in between. The chain's CDR3 is CASSTRPSSSNEQFF. The CDR3 nucleotides are TGCGCCAGCAGCACCCGACCTAGCAGTAGCAATGAGCAGTTCTTC.

The V call is TRBV4-1, the J call TRBJ2-2, with TRBD1 identical over 9 bases. The CDR3 contains 16 residues. CDR1 is MGHRA, CDR2 YSYEKL, per germline. V lost 1 base, J lost 8 bases, and 8 bases stayed unmatched. As DNA, the CDR3 is TGCGCCAGCAGCCAAGCCGGAGGGACAGGGCGGGGGGAGCTGTTTTTT. The encoded protein is CASSQAGGTGRGELFF.

The rearrangement links TRBV7-8 to TRBJ2-6; D is unresolved. Germline values: CDR1 SGHVS, CDR2 FQNEAQ. Between the trimmed V and J ends, which lost 2 bases and 0 bases, there was a span of 8 bases. This CDR3 has 16 residues. The CDR3 DNA reads as TGTGCCAGCAGCTTATTTGCCGCCTCTGGGGCCAACGTCCTGACTTTC. Translating gives CASSLFAASGANVLTF.

The rearrangement uses TRBV25-1 and TRBJ2-5, with TRBD1 matching over 11 bases. V lost 8 bases and J lost 2; bases outside the gene matches: 4. This CDR3 is built from 14 residues. Germline lookup yields CDR1 MGHDK and CDR2 SYGVNS. The CDR3 DNA reads as TGTGCCAGCTCCGGGACAGGGGGTCAAGAGACCCAGTACTTC. Encoded protein: CASSGTGGQETQYF. The variable domain in full, completed from reference TRBV25-1 and TRBJ2-5, reads EADIYQTPRYLVIGTGKKITLECSQTMGHDKMYWYQQDPGMELHLIHYSYGVNSTEKGDLSSESTVSRIRTEHFPLTLESARPSHTSQYLCASSGTGGQETQYFGPGTRLLVL.

The J gene is TRBJ2-1, the V gene TRBV5-4, with no clear D. Trimming stripped 2 bases from V and 9 bases from J, with 9 bases between. The CDR3 has 12 residues. Germline V gene data show CDR1 as SGHNT and CDR2 as YYREEE (reference sequence). This CDR3 reads CASSLDEVEQFF. CDR3 nucleotides: TGTGCCAGCAGCTTAGACGAGGTTGAGCAGTTCTTC. Together with reference TRBV5-4 and TRBJ2-1, the CDR3 gives the full variable domain: ETGVTQSPTHLIKTRGQQVTLRCSSQSGHNTVSWYQQALGQGPQFIFQYYREEENGRGNFPPRFSGLQFPNYSSELNVNALELDDSALYLCASSLDEVEQFFGPGTRLTVL.

In its sample, this clone was seen a few times. The chain carries TRBV9 and TRBJ2-1, with a possible D match to TRBD2 (6 bases). This CDR3 spans 15 amino acids. V gave up 4 bases and J gave up 6 bases, with 17 bases separating them. From germline, CDR1 is SGDLS and CDR2 YYNGEE. The CDR3 here is CASSPRLNGGNEQFF. The CDR3 bases are TGTGCCAGCAGCCCGCGGCTAAACGGGGGCAATGAGCAGTTCTTC.

In its sample, this clone was seen once. This chain joins TRBV27 and TRBJ1-6, with a weak D call TRBD1 (6 bases). The CDR3 runs 14 residues. Germline-derived CDR1 and CDR2 are MNHEY and SMNVEV (reference sequence). The V end was cut by 5 bases, the J end by 6 bases, with 11 bases between. The CDR3 DNA reads TGTGCCAGCAGTAAACAGGGCCCTAATTCACCCCTCCACTTT. Its protein is CASSKQGPNSPLHF.

This clone has just a few counts. The V and J genes are TRBV7-2 and TRBJ2-7; D might be TRBD1 (7 bases). CDR3 length: 17 amino acids. CDR1 is SGHTA, CDR2 FQGNSA, per germline. Trimming took off 5 bases at V and 3 bases at J, with 23 bases between the two ends. The CDR3 nucleotides read TGTGCCAGCAGCCCAGGGGGGTGGGGAGAGGTTGGCTACGAGCAGTACTTC. It codes for CASSPGGWGEVGYEQYF.

The CDR3 DNA reads TGTGCCAGCAGCCAAGATCTGACGGGAACTGGAAACACCATATATTTT. It translates to CASSQDLTGTGNTIYF. The chain couples TRBV3-1 (or the pseudogene TRBV3-2) to TRBJ1-3, with D uncertain. The CDR3 sequence is 16 residues long. V shed 0 bases and J shed 2 bases, with 11 bases lying between them. Germline V gene data show CDR1 as LGHDT and CDR2 as YNNKEL (reference sequence).

There are a few counts of this clone. The chain couples TRBV24-1 to TRBJ2-7; the D is unclear. Trimming pared 7 bases from V and 5 bases from J, leaving 11 bases between. The CDR3 has 12 amino acids. CDR1 KGHDR and CDR2 SFDVKD come from the germline V gene. The CDR3 loop reads CATSGSSDEQYF. CDR3 coding DNA: TGTGCCACCAGCGGATCTTCTGACGAGCAGTACTTC.

This chain links TRBV27 with TRBJ2-7, with D perhaps given as TRBD1 or TRBD2 (5 bases each). CDR3 size: 18 residues. Germline-derived CDR1 and CDR2 are MNHEY and SMNVEV (reference sequence). The V end lost 0 bases, the J end lost 0 bases, and 18 bases lay between the germline ends. CDR3 sequence: CASSLSLGDGPSSYEQYF. DNA for the CDR3: TGTGCCAGCAGTTTATCGCTAGGGGACGGCCCGAGCTCCTACGAGCAGTACTTC.

The chain employs TRBV11-2 and TRBJ1-4; a weak D match, TRBD1 (5 bases). The CDR3 is 15 amino acids. V was cut by 5 bases and J by 7 bases, with 17 bases left in between. CDR1 is SGHAT and CDR2 is FQNNGV in the germline V gene. CDR3 bases: TGTGCCAGCAGCACCAACAGGCCCGGTGGTGAAAAACTGTTTTTT. It specifies CASSTNRPGGEKLFF. Supplemented by reference TRBV11-2 and TRBJ1-4, the full variable domain reads EAGVAQSPRYKIIEKRQSVAFWCNPISGHATLYWYQQILGQGPKLLIQFQNNGVVDDSQLPKDRFSAERLKGVDSTLKIQPAKLEDSAVYLCASSTNRPGGEKLFFGSGTQLSVL.

The J gene is TRBJ1-2, the V gene TRBV6-5; TRBD1 is a possible D gene (5 bases). Germline CDR1 is MNHEY and CDR2 is SVGAGI. The CDR3 spans 12 residues. V dropped 8 bases and J dropped 8 bases, with 15 bases sitting between them. The CDR3 sequence is CASCQWGGGYTF. CDR3 nucleotide sequence: TGTGCCAGCTGTCAGTGGGGCGGGGGCTACACCTTC.

The chain couples TRBV24-1 to TRBJ2-1, with TRBD2 matching 11 bases. The CDR3 has 17 residues. Germline-derived CDR1 and CDR2 are KGHDR and SFDVKD. The J segment lost 5 bases and the V segment lost 4 bases, leaving 9 bases of the junction unmatched. CDR3 bases: TGTGCCACCAGTGACTATTCTAGCGGGGGGAGACACAATGAGCAGTTCTTC. As protein: CATSDYSSGGRHNEQFF.

The chain carries TRBV5-1 and TRBJ1-1, with 7 bases aligning to TRBD1. Germline CDR1 is SGHRS and CDR2 is YFSETQ. The J segment lost 4 bases and the V segment lost 2 bases, leaving 5 bases of the junction unmatched. The CDR3 loop spans 14 amino acids. In DNA form, the CDR3 reads TGCGCCAGCAGCTTAAAACAGGGGCTCACTGAAGCTTTCTTT. Encoded protein: CASSLKQGLTEAFF.

CDR3: CASSETEGHQPQHF. The DNA of the CDR3 is TGTGCCAGCAGTGAGACGGAAGGGCATCAGCCCCAGCATTTT. The rearrangement uses TRBV2 and TRBJ1-5; D gene ambiguous. Trimming cost V 3 bases and J 5 bases, with 11 bases left between them. The germline V gene encodes CDR1 SNHLY and CDR2 FYNNEI. This CDR3 is 14 amino acids long.